This record covers a single TCR beta chain. This sample is part of a study of TIL therapy for anti-PD-1-resistant metastatic lung cancer. Study in general: Progressing patients received lymphodepletion, expanded TIL infusion and IL-2. Most patients had lung adenocarcinoma.

The immunoSEQ assay was v3. Sequencing depth was 2 million to 2.5 million read pairs for survey level, roughly 4.5-6 million for deep. Produced via immunoSEQ multiplex PCR; TCRdb's table is partial and in-frame only. Of approximately 45,000 clones listed, around 79% are singletons. The time point: pre-treatment sample, taken before nivolumab and TIL therapy. The V gene lost 1 base and the J gene lost 6 bases, with 11 bases spanning the gap. Germline CDR1 reads SGHRS; CDR2 reads YFSETQ. The CDR3 sequence is 15 residues long. The TCR sequence derives from a man between 65 and 85 years old with non-small cell lung cancer. The specimen comprised blood, sampled at baseline. V is TRBV5-1 and J is TRBJ1-6; weak D call: TRBD1 (6 bases). CDR3 coding DNA: TGCGCCAGCAGCTTGACAGGGCAGGGTAATTCACCCCTCCACTTT. Protein sequence: CASSLTGQGNSPLHF.